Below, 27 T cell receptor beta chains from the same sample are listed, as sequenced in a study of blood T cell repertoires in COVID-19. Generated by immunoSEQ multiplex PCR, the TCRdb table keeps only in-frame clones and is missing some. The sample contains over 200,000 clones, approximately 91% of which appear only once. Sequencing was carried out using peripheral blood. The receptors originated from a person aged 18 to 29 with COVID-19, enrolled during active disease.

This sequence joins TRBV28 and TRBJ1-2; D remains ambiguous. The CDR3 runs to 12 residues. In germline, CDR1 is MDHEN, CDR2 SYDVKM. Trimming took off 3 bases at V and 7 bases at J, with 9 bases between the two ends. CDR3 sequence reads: CASSLEGTGYTF. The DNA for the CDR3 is TGTGCCAGCAGTTTGGAGGGTACTGGCTACACCTTC.

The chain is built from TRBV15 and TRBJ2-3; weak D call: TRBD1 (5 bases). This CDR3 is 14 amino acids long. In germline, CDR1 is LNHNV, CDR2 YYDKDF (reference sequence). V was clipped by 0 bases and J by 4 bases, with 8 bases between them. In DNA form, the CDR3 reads TGTGCCACCAGCAGAGATAGGGGCTCAGATACGCAGTATTTT. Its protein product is CATSRDRGSDTQYF.

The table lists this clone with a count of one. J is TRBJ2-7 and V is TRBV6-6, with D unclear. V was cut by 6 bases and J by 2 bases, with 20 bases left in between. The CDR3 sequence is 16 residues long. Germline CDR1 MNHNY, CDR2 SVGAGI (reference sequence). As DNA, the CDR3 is TGTGCCAGCAGACGATCCCTTGAGGAAGTAACCTACGAGCAGTACTTC. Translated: CASRRSLEEVTYEQYF.

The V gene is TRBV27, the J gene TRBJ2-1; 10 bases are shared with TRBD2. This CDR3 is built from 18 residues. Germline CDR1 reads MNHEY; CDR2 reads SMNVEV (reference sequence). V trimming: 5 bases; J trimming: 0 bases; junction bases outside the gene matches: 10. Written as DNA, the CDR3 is TGTGCCAGCAGTCCGGAACTAGCGGGAACTTTCTCCTACAATGAGCAGTTCTTC. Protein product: CASSPELAGTFSYNEQFF.

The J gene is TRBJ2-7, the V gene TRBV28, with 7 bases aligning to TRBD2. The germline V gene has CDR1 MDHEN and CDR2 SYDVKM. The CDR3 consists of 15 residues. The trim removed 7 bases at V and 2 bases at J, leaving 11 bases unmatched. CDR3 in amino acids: CASNSPGTTPYEQYF. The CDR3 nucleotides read TGTGCCAGCAACTCCCCCGGGACTACTCCCTACGAGCAGTACTTC.

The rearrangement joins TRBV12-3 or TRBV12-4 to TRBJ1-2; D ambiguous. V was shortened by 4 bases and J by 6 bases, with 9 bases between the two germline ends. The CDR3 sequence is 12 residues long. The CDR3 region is CASSYSTDGYTF. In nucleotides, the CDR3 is TGTGCCAGCAGTTACTCCACGGATGGCTACACCTTC.

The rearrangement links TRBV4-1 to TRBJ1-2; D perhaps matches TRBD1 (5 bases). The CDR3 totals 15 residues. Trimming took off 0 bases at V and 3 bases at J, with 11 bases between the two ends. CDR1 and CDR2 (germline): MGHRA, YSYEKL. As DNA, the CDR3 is TGCGCCAGCAGCCAAGACCCCAGGGATGACTATGGCTACACCTTC. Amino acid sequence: CASSQDPRDDYGYTF.

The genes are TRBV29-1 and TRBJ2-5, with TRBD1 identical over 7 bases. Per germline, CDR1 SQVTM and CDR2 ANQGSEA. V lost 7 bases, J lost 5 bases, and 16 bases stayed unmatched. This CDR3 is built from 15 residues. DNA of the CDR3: TGCAGCGCAGGCCTCTGGACAGGTCATGTTGAGACCCAGTACTTC. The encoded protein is CSAGLWTGHVETQYF.

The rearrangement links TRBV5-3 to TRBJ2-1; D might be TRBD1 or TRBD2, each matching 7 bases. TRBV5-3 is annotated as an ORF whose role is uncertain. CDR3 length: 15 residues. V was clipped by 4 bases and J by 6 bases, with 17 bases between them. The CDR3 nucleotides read TGTGCCAGAAGCCTGGGAGGGGGCAGGTGCAATGAGCAGTTCTTC. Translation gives CARSLGGGRCNEQFF.

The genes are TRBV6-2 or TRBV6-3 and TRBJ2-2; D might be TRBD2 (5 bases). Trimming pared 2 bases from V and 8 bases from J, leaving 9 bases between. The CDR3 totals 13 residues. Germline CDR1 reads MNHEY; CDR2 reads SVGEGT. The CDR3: CASSYVAGGELFF. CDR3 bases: TGTGCCAGCAGTTACGTGGCGGGTGGGGAGCTGTTTTTT.

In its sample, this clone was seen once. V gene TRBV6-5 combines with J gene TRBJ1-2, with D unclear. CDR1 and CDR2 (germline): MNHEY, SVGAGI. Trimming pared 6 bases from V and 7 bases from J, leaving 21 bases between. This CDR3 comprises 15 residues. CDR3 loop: CASRNKGPYEGGYTF. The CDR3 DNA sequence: TGTGCCAGCAGGAACAAGGGTCCATATGAGGGTGGCTACACCTTC.

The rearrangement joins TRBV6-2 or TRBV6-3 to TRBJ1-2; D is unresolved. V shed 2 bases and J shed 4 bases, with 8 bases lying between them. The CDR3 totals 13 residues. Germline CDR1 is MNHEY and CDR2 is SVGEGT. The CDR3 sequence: CASSYMNSYGYTF. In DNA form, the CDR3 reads TGTGCCAGCAGTTACATGAACTCCTATGGCTACACCTTC.

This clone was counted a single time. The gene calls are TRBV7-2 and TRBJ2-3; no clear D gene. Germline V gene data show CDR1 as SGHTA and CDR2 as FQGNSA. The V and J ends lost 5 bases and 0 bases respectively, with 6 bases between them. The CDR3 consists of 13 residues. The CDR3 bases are TGTGCCAGCAGCCTTATCAGCACAGATACGCAGTATTTT. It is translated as CASSLISTDTQYF.

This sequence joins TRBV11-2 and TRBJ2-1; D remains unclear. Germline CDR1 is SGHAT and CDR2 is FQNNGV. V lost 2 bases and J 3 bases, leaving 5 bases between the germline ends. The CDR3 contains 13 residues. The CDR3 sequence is CASSLRVYNEQFF. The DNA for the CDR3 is TGTGCCAGCAGCTTACGGGTCTACAATGAGCAGTTCTTC.

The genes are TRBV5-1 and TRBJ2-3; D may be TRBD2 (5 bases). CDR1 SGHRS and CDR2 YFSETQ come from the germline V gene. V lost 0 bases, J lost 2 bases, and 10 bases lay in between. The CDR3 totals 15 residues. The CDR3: CASSLGEWVTDTQYF. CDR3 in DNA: TGCGCCAGCAGCTTGGGGGAGTGGGTCACAGATACGCAGTATTTT.

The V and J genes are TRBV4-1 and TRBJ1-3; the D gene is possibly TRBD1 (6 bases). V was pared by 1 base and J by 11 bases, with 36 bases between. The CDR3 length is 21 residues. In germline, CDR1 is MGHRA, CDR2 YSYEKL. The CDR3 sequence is CASSQVLGPSSGNKRDTPIYF. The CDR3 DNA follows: TGCGCCAGCAGCCAAGTATTGGGCCCGAGCTCTGGAAACAAAAGGGACACCCCCATATATTTT.

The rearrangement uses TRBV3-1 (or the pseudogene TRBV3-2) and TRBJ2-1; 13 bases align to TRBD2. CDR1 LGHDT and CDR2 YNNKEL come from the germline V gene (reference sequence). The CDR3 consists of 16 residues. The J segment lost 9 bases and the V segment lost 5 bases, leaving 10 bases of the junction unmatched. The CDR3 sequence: CASSNRTSGSWIEQFF. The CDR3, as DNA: TGTGCCAGCAGCAACCGGACTAGCGGGAGTTGGATTGAGCAGTTCTTC.

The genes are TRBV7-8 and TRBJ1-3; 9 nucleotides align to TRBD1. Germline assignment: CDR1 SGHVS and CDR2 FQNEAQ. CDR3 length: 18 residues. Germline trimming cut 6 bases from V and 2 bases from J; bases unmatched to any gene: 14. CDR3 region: CASRSGTGYQGTGNTIYF. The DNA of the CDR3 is TGTGCCAGCAGGTCCGGGACAGGGTACCAAGGGACTGGAAACACCATATATTTT.

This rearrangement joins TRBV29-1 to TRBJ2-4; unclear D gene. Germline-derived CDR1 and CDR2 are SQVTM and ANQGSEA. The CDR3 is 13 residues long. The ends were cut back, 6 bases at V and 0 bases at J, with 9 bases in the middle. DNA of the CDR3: TGCAGCGTGTACCAGATAGCCAAAAACATTCAGTACTTC. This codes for CSVYQIAKNIQYF. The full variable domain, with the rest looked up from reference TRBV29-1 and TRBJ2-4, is SAVISQKPSRDICQRGTSLTIQCQVDSQVTMMFWYRQQPGQSLTLIATANQGSEATYESGFVIDKFPISRPNLTFSTLTVSNMSPEDSSIYLCSVYQIAKNIQYFGAGTRLSVL.

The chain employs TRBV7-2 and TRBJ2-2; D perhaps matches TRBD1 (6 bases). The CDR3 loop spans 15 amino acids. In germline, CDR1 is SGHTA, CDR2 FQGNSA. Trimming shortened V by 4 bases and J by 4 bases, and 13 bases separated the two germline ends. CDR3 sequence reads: CASSSQGLGTGELFF. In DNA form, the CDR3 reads TGTGCCAGCAGCTCCCAGGGGTTGGGCACCGGGGAGCTGTTTTTT.

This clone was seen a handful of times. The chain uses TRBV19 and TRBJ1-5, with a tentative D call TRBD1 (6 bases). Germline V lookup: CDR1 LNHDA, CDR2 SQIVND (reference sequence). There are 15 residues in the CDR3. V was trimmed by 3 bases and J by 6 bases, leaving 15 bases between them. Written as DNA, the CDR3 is TGTGCCAGTAGTATCGACAGGCCCCGAGGTCAGCCCCAGCATTTT. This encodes CASSIDRPRGQPQHF.

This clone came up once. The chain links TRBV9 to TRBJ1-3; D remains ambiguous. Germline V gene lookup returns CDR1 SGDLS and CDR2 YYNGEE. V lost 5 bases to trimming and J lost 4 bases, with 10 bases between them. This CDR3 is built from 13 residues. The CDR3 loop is CASRPEAGNTIYF. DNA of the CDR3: TGTGCCAGCAGGCCGGAGGCCGGAAACACCATATATTTT. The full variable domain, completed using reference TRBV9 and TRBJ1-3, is DSGVTQTPKHLITATGQRVTLRCSPRSGDLSVYWYQQSLDQGLQFLIQYYNGEERAKGNILERFSAQQFPDLHSELNLSSLELGDSALYFCASRPEAGNTIYFGEGSWLTVV.

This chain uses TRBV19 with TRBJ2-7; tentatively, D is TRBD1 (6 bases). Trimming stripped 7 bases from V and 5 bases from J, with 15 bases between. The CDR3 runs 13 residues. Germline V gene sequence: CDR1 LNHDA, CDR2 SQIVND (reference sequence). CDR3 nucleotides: TGTGCCAGTATCTACACAGGGAGTCACGAGCAGTACTTC. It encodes CASIYTGSHEQYF.

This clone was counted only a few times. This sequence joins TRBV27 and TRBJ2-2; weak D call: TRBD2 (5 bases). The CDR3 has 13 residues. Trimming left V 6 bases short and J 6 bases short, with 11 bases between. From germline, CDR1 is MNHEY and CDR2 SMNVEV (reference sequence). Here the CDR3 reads CASRTTVPGELFF. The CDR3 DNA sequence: TGTGCCAGCAGGACTACCGTTCCCGGGGAGCTGTTTTTT.

For the CDR3, the DNA is TGTGCCAGCAGTGAAGTGCTAGCGGGAGGACTGGGAGATACGCAGTATTTT. Protein sequence: CASSEVLAGGLGDTQYF. The chain joins TRBV6-1 to TRBJ2-3; 11 positions agree with TRBD2. From germline, CDR1 is MNHNS and CDR2 SASEGT. The V gene end was trimmed by 1 base and the J gene end by 5 bases; junction bases not matched to a gene: 8. This CDR3 has 17 amino acids.

CDR3 amino acids: CASSAFGSADTQYF. The CDR3 DNA is TGTGCCAGTAGCGCCTTCGGGTCCGCAGATACGCAGTATTTT. The chain employs TRBV19 and TRBJ2-3; D is undetermined. The germline V and J ends were trimmed by 6 bases and 4 bases, with 14 bases remaining between them. Germline CDR1 LNHDA, CDR2 SQIVND (reference sequence). This CDR3 region has 14 residues.

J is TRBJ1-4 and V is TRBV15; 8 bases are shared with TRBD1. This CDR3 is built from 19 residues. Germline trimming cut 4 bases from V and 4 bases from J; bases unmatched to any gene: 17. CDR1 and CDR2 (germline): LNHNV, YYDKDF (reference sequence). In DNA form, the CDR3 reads TGTGCCACCAGCAAAACCTACCTACTCGACAGGGGCTTTAATGAAAAACTGTTTTTT. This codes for CATSKTYLLDRGFNEKLFF.